The 14 T cell receptor beta chains below were found in one sample sequenced in a study of cytomegalovirus exposure and HLA in healthy donors. This PCR relied on a set of 60 Vbeta primers and 13 Jbeta primers. Libraries were prepared by immunoSEQ multiplex PCR; TCRdb keeps only in-frame clonotypes and omits some of them. The sample records 100,000 to 120,000 clones, over 55% being singletons. The sequenced sample was PBMCs. These receptors originate from a man aged 18 to 29 in good health and CMV-seropositive.

This clone was detected a few times. V and J are TRBV2 and TRBJ1-5, with D unresolved. V was clipped by 6 bases and J by 2 bases, with 14 bases between them. Germline V gives CDR1 SNHLY, CDR2 FYNNEI. This CDR3 region has 15 residues. The CDR3 nucleotides are TGTGCCAGCAGGAGCGTGAGATCCGGCAATCAGCCCCAGCATTTT. Its translation is CASRSVRSGNQPQHF.

The chain carries TRBV2 and TRBJ2-3, with D hard to call. The germline V and J ends were trimmed by 7 bases and 2 bases, with 7 bases remaining between them. CDR1 is SNHLY, CDR2 FYNNEI, per germline. This CDR3 spans 12 amino acids. CDR3 nucleotides: TGTGCCAGCAACGGTTTCACAGATACGCAGTATTTT. Translating gives CASNGFTDTQYF.

V and J are TRBV6-1 and TRBJ1-2; 7 nucleotides match TRBD1. CDR3 length: 15 amino acids. Trimming took 7 bases from V and 1 from J; bases not matched to a gene: 9. The germline V gene encodes CDR1 MNHNS and CDR2 SASEGT. In nucleotides, the CDR3 is TGTGCCAGCACCGGGACAGACCCATTTAACTATGGCTACACCTTC. Amino acid sequence: CASTGTDPFNYGYTF.

The V call is TRBV28, the J call TRBJ2-7, with TRBD2 matching over 14 bases. The length of the CDR3 is 17 residues. The J segment lost 6 bases and the V segment lost 1 base, leaving 8 bases of the junction unmatched. Germline lookup yields CDR1 MDHEN and CDR2 SYDVKM. The CDR3 DNA reads as TGTGCCAGCAGTTTATTACCGTGGACTAGCGGGGGGCTCGAGCAGTACTTC. Its protein is CASSLLPWTSGGLEQYF.

CDR3: CASSVGGYPDTQYF. CDR3 bases: TGTGCCAGCAGCGTAGGAGGGTACCCAGATACGCAGTATTTT. V and J are TRBV9 and TRBJ2-3; perhaps TRBD2 as D (5 bases). CDR3 length: 14 amino acids. The V gene's germline CDR1 is SGDLS and CDR2 YYNGEE. V lost 0 bases and J 4 bases, leaving 9 bases between the germline ends. The full variable domain, completed using reference TRBV9 and TRBJ2-3, is DSGVTQTPKHLITATGQRVTLRCSPRSGDLSVYWYQQSLDQGLQFLIQYYNGEERAKGNILERFSAQQFPDLHSELNLSSLELGDSALYFCASSVGGYPDTQYFGPGTRLTVL.

This sequence joins TRBV27 and TRBJ1-2; 8 bases match TRBD1. The length of the CDR3 is 15 residues. Germline V gene lookup returns CDR1 MNHEY and CDR2 SMNVEV (reference sequence). V dropped 5 bases and J dropped 4; count of bases not matched to a gene: 9. CDR3 residues: CASSPRDRPIYGYTF. The CDR3 region has the DNA TGTGCCAGCAGTCCACGGGACAGGCCGATCTATGGCTACACCTTC.

V gene TRBV21-1 combines with J gene TRBJ1-5; the table's D call of TRBD1 was not tested on the DNA. TRBV21-1 is deemed a pseudogene. CDR3 length: 14 amino acids. CDR3: CASSKGPGYQPQHF. The DNA for the CDR3 is TGTGCCAGCAGCAAAGGCCCAGGGTATCAGCCCCAGCATTTT.

The V and J genes are TRBV30 and TRBJ1-5; D is unclear. The CDR3 consists of 13 residues. Between the trimmed V and J ends, which lost 7 bases and 6 bases, there was a span of 16 bases. Per germline, CDR1 GTSNPN and CDR2 SVGIG (reference sequence). The CDR3 loop reads CALRPQSGQPQHF. The CDR3 DNA follows: TGTGCCTTGAGACCTCAGTCGGGTCAGCCCCAGCATTTT. The whole variable domain, remainder taken from reference TRBV30 and TRBJ1-5, is SQTIHQWPATLVQPVGSPLSLECTVEGTSNPNLYWYRQAAGRGLQLLFYSVGIGQISSEVPQNLSASRPQDRQFILSSKKLLLSDSGFYLCALRPQSGQPQHFGDGTRLSIL.

The gene calls are TRBV29-1 and TRBJ2-3; D is possibly TRBD2 (5 bases). Germline V CDR1 and CDR2: SQVTM, ANQGSEA. The CDR3 extends over 13 amino acids. Trimming removed 7 bases at V and 2 bases at J, with 13 bases between. The CDR3 DNA sequence: TGCAGCGCTGGAGGCCAGAACACAGATACGCAGTATTTT. As protein: CSAGGQNTDTQYF.

There are a few counts of this clone. The chain links TRBV28 to TRBJ1-2, with 8 bases matching TRBD1. Germline values: CDR1 MDHEN, CDR2 SYDVKM. The CDR3 has 13 residues. The V segment lost 7 bases and the J segment 7 bases; nucleotides outside the gene matches: 8. CDR3 residues: CASTIPGQGGYTF. In DNA, the CDR3 is TGTGCCAGCACCATCCCCGGACAGGGTGGCTACACCTTC.

V usage is TRBV6-5 and J usage is TRBJ1-5, with 8 bases matching TRBD1. The V segment lost 7 bases and the J segment 7 bases; nucleotides outside the gene matches: 9. Germline lookup yields CDR1 MNHEY and CDR2 SVGAGI. The CDR3 has 14 residues. The CDR3 spells CASKDREVSQPQHF. The CDR3 region has the DNA TGTGCCAGCAAGGACAGGGAGGTAAGCCAGCCCCAGCATTTT.

V usage is TRBV9 and J usage is TRBJ1-2, with 8 bases fitting TRBD1. Germline CDR1 is SGDLS and CDR2 is YYNGEE. CDR3 length equals 15 residues. Trimming cost V 4 bases and J 6 bases; bases outside gene matches: 11. CDR3 sequence: CASSRDRWGADGYTF. The CDR3 bases are TGTGCCAGCAGCAGGGACAGGTGGGGGGCGGATGGCTACACCTTC.

The chain is built from TRBV5-4 and TRBJ2-4, with 8 positions matching TRBD1. V shed 2 bases, J shed 9 bases, and the junction held 10 bases outside the gene matches. The CDR3 extends over 15 amino acids. Germline-derived CDR1 and CDR2 are SGHNT and YYREEE (reference sequence). For the CDR3, the DNA is TGTGCCAGCAGCTTCTCCCCCGGACAGGGAGGCATTCAGTACTTC. Protein sequence: CASSFSPGQGGIQYF.

The CDR3 DNA reads as TGCGCCAGCAGCCCAGCCGGGACAGCTCTTTCACCCCTCCACTTT. Protein product: CASSPAGTALSPLHF. The V and J genes are TRBV5-1 and TRBJ1-6; 7 bases fit TRBD1. The germline gives CDR1 SGHRS, CDR2 YFSETQ. The CDR3 extends over 15 amino acids. The trim removed 4 bases at V and 9 bases at J, leaving 10 bases unmatched. The full variable domain, its missing parts supplied by reference TRBV5-1 and TRBJ1-6, is KAGVTQTPRYLIKTRGQQVTLSCSPISGHRSVSWYQQTPGQGLQFLFEYFSETQRNKGNFPGRFSGRQFSNSRSEMNVSTLELGDSALYLCASSPAGTALSPLHFGNGTRLTVT.